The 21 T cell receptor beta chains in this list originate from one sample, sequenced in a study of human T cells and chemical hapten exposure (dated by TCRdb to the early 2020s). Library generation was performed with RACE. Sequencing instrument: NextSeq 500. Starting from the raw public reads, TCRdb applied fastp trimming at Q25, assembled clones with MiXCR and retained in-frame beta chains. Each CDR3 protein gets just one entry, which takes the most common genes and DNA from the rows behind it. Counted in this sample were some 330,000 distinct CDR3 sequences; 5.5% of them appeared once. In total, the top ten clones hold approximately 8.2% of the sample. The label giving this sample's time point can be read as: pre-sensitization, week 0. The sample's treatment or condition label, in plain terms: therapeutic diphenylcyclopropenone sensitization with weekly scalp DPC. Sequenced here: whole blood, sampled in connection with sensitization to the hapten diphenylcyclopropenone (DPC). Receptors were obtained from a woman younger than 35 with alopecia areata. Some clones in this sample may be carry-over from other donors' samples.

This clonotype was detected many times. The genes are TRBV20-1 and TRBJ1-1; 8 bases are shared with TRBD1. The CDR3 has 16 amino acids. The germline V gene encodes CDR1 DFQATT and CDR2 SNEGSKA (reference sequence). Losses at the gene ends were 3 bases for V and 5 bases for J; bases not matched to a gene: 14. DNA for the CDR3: TGCAGTGCTAGGGGGCAGGGGGCGGTTATGGGGACTGAAGCTTTCTTT. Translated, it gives CSARGQGAVMGTEAFF.

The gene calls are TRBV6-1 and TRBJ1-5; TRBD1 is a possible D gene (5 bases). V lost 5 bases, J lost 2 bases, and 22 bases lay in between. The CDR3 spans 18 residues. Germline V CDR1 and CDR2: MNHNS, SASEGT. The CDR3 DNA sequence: TGTGCCAGCAGTCAAGACAGTAGGGAGGGTCGGGGCAATCAGCCCCAGCATTTT. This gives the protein CASSQDSREGRGNQPQHF.

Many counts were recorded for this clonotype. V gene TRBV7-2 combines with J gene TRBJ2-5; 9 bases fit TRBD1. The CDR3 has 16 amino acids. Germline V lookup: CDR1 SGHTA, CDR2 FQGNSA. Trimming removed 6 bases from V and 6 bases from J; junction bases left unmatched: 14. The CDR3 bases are TGTGCCAGCAGTTTGGGGGGGACAGGGAAAAGGAAGACCCAGTACTTC. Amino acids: CASSLGGTGKRKTQYF.

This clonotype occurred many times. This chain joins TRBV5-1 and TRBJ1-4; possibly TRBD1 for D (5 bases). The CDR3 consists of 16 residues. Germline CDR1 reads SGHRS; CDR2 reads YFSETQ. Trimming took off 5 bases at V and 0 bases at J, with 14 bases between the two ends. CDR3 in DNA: TGCGCCAGCAGGTCTACAGGCGCCTCAACTAATGAAAAACTGTTTTTT. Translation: CASRSTGASTNEKLFF.

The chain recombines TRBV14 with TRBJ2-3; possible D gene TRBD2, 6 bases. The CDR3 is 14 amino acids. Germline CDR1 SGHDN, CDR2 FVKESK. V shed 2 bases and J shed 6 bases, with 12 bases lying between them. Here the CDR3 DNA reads TGTGCCAGCAGCCAAAGCCTGGAGGGGGATACGCAGTATTTT. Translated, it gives CASSQSLEGDTQYF.

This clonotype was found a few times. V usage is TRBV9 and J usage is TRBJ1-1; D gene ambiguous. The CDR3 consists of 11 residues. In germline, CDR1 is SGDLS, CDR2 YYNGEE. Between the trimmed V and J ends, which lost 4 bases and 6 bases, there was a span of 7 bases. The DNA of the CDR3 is TGTGCCAGCAGCCCTACGTCTGAAGCTTTCTTT. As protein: CASSPTSEAFF.

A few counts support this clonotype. As DNA, the CDR3 is TGTGCCAGCAGCGTAGGGGGGACAGCAGCTAACTATGGCTACACCTTC. Translation: CASSVGGTAANYGYTF. The rearrangement uses TRBV9 and TRBJ1-2, with 7 nucleotides matching TRBD1. The CDR3 runs to 16 residues. The germline V gene encodes CDR1 SGDLS and CDR2 YYNGEE. V lost 0 bases to trimming and J lost 0 bases; unmatched junction nucleotides: 5.

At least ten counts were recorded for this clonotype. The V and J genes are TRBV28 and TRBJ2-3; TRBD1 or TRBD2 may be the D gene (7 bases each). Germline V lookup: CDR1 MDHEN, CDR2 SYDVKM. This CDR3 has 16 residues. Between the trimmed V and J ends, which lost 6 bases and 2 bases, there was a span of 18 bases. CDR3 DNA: TGTGCCAGCAGCCGGGGGGAGGGGGCAGCCACAGATACGCAGTATTTT. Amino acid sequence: CASSRGEGAATDTQYF. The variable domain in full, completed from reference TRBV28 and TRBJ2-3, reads DVKVTQSSRYLVKRTGEKVFLECVQDMDHENMFWYRQDPGLGLRLIYFSYDVKMKEKGDIPEGYSVSREKKERFSLILESASTNQTSMYLCASSRGEGAATDTQYFGPGTRLTVL.

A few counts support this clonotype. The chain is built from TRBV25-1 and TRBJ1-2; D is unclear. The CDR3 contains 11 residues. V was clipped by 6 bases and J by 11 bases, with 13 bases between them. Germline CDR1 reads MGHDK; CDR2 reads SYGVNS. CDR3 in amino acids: CASREGSRYTF. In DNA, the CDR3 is TGTGCCAGCAGAGAGGGCTCACGTTACACCTTC.

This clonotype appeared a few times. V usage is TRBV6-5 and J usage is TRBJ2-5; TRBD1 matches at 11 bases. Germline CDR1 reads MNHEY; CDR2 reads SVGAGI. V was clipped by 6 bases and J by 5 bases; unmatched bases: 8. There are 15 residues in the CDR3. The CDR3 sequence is CASRPPGTGGETQYF. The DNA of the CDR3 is TGTGCCAGCAGGCCCCCCGGGACAGGGGGGGAGACCCAGTACTTC.

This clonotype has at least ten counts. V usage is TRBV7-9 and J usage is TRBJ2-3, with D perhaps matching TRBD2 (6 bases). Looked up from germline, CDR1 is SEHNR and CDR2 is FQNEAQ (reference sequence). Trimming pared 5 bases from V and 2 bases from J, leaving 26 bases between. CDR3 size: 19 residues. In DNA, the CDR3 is TGTGCCAGCAGCCCCTTGACCTGGGCTAGCGCGAAGTACACAGATACGCAGTATTTT. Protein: CASSPLTWASAKYTDTQYF.

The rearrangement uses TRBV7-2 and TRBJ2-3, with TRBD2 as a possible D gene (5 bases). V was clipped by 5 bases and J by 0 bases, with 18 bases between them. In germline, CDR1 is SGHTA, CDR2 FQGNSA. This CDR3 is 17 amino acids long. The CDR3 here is CASSPRAQRRSTDTQYF. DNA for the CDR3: TGTGCCAGCAGCCCGAGGGCCCAAAGACGGAGCACAGATACGCAGTATTTT. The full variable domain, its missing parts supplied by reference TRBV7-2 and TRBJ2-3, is GAGVSQSPSNKVTEKGKDVELRCDPISGHTALYWYRQSLGQGLEFLIYFQGNSAPDKSGLPSDRFSAERTGGSVSTLTIQRTQQEDSAVYLCASSPRAQRRSTDTQYFGPGTRLTVL.

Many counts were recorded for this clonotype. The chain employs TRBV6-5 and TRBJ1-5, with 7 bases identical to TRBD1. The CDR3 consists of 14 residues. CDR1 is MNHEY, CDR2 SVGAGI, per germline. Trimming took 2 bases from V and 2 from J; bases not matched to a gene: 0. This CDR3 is CASSYDRGNQPQHF. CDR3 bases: TGTGCCAGCAGTTACGACAGGGGCAATCAGCCCCAGCATTTT.

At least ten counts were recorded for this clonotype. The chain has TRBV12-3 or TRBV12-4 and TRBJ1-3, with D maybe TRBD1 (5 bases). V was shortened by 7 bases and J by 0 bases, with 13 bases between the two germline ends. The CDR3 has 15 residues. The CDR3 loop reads CASTNRTSSGNTIYF. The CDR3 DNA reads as TGTGCCAGCACTAACAGGACCAGCTCTGGAAACACCATATATTTT.

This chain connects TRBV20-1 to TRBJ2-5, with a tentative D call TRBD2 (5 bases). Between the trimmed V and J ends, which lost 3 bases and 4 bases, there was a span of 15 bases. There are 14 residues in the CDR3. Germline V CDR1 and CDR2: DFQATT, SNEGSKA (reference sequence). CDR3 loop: CSASSTSSRETQYF. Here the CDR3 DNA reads TGCAGTGCTAGCTCCACTAGTAGCCGAGAGACCCAGTACTTC.

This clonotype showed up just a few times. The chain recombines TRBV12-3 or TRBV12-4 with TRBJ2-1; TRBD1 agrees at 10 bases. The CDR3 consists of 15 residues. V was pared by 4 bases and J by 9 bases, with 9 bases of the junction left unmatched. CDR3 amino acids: CASSSLGTGDFEQFF. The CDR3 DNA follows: TGTGCCAGCAGTTCCTTAGGGACAGGGGATTTTGAGCAGTTCTTC.

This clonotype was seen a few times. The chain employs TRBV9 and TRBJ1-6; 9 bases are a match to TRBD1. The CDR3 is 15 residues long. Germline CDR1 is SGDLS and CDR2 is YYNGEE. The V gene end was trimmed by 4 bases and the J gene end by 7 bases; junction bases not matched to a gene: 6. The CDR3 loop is CASSSFGTGNSPLHF. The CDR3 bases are TGTGCCAGCAGCTCCTTCGGGACAGGGAATTCACCCCTCCACTTT.

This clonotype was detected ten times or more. The CDR3 here is CASSAEPNTEAFF. The CDR3 region has the DNA TGTGCCAGCAGTGCTGAACCGAACACTGAAGCTTTCTTT. This rearrangement joins TRBV2 to TRBJ1-1; no reliable D call. The CDR3 spans 13 residues. In germline, CDR1 is SNHLY, CDR2 FYNNEI. Trimming pared 4 bases from V and 1 base from J, leaving 7 bases between. Drawing the rest from reference TRBV2 and TRBJ1-1, the complete variable domain is EPEVTQTPSHQVTQMGQEVILRCVPISNHLYFYWYRQILGQKVEFLVSFYNNEISEKSEIFDDQFSVERPDGSNFTLKIRSTKLEDSAMYFCASSAEPNTEAFFGQGTRLTVV.

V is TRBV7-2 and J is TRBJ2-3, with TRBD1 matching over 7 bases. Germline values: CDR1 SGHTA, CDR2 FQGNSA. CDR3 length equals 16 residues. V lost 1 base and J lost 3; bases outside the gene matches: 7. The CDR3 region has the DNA TGTGCCAGCAGCTTAGACCGACAGGGAAGGACAGATACGCAGTATTTT. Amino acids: CASSLDRQGRTDTQYF.

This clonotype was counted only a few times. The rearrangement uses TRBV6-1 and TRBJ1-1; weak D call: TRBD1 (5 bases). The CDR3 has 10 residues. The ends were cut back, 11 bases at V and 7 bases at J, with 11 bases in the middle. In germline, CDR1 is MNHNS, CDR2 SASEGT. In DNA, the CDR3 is TGTGCCGTAGGGGACTTTGAAGCTTTCTTT. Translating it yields CAVGDFEAFF.

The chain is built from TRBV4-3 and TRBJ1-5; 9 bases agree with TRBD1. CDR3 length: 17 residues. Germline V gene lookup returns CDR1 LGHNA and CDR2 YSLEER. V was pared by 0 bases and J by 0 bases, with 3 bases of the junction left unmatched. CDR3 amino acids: CASSQDPDRGSNQPQHF. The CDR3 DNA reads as TGCGCCAGCAGCCAAGATCCGGACAGGGGTAGCAATCAGCCCCAGCATTTT.